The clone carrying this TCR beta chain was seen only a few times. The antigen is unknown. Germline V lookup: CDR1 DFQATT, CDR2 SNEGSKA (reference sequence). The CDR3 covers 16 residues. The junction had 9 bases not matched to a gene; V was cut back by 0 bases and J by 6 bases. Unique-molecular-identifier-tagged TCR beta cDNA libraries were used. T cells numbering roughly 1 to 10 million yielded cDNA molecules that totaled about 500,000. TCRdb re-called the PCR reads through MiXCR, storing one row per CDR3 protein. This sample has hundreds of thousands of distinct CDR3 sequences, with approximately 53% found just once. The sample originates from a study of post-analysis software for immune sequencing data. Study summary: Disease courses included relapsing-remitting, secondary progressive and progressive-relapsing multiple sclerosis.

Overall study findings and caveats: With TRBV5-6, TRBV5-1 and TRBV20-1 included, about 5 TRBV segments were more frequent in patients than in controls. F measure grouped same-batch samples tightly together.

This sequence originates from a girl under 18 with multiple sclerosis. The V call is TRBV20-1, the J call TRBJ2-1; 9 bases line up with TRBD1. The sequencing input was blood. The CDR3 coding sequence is TGCAGTGCTAGAGATAGTGGACAGGGGTGGGGCAATGAGCAGTTCTTC. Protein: CSARDSGQGWGNEQFF.